This T cell receptor (beta chain) stems from a study of T cell responses to AZD1222 COVID-19 vaccine. As for the study in general: The analysis combined second doses at about 4 or about 12 weeks. Study observations and caveats: Nearly half of spike-specific TCRs reportedly target unmutated variant regions. Repertoire sampling happened only post peak T cell response.

A note on this clone: Antigen specificity is unknown.

Trimming took off 6 bases at V and 0 bases at J, with 9 bases between the two ends. The CDR3 runs to 13 residues. The germline CDR1 and CDR2 sequences are SQVTM and ANQGSEA. TCRdb's table, derived via immunoSEQ multiplex PCR, lists solely in-frame clones and lacks some. In the table there are roughly 90,000 clones, 86% of which are singletons. The TCR was taken from an adult in good health. V usage is TRBV29-1 and J usage is TRBJ1-3; D not certain. The sample was peripheral blood, taken on day 0 of AZD1222 vaccination. The CDR3 loop reads CSVDTDSGNTIYF. Written as DNA, the CDR3 is TGCAGCGTAGATACAGACTCTGGAAACACCATATATTTT.